The table lists the clone carrying this T cell receptor (beta chain) with a few counts. Its antigen is unidentified. This sample is drawn from a study of response to subunit inactivated influenza vaccine. Findings and limits, study-wide: Authors suggested each seasonal influenza vaccination recruits few new T cells.

This CDR3 spans 15 amino acids. Germline V gene sequence: CDR1 SEHNR, CDR2 FQNEAQ (reference sequence). V was trimmed by 3 bases and J by 3 bases, leaving 12 bases between them. TCRdb recomputed calls from the RT-PCR reads with MiXCR, one row per CDR3 protein. Found here are 450,000 to 700,000 distinct CDR3 sequences, roughly 15% of them singletons; the top ten hold more than 9.5%. The sample was PBMCs from blood, taken 11 to 12 days after vaccination. The sequence was collected from a man between 45 and 60 years old who received an inactivated influenza vaccine. The chain recombines TRBV7-9 with TRBJ1-5, with D unresolved. Written as DNA, the CDR3 is TGTGCCAGCAGCTTGGGTCGAGGGCCCAATCAGCCCCAGCATTTT. It translates to CASSLGRGPNQPQHF.